This TCR beta chain was recovered during a study of T cells after yellow fever vaccination. Regarding the study as a whole: The study noted that FACS-sorted repertoires could contain abundant clonotypes contaminating from the bulk population. A limited proportion of clonotypes was detected within both the CD4 and CD8 compartments. Compared with primary, the secondary response was weaker and peaked at day 5, not 15.

This clonotype was counted at least ten times. Its target is unknown. One end of the junction fails to match germline, which may point to a read error. CDR1 is MNHEY and CDR2 is SMNVEV in the germline V gene (reference sequence). The CDR3 is made up of 15 amino acids. It was through 5'RACE template switching that TCR cDNA was made, with a universal primer site and UMIs added. One entry per CDR3 protein results from TCRdb running MiXCR on the 5' RACE reads. Among 250,000 or so distinct CDR3 sequences listed, less than 7.5% were seen once. The sequences come from CD4+ T cells sorted from PBMCs, collected on the day of the yellow fever booster vaccination. This chain uses TRBV27 with TRBJ2-7; D is uncertain. The TCR originated in a young man who received the YFV17D yellow fever vaccine. The CDR3 nucleotides read TGCACCAGCAGTTTCTGGAGTCCGGCCTCATACGAGCAGTACTTC. Its translation: CTSSFWSPASYEQYF.